This entry lists 5 T cell receptor beta chains sequenced from one sample in a study of T cells in Graves' hyperthyroidism and ophthalmopathy. TCR beta CDR3 region amplification was performed from RNA transcripts. Using the HTBI primer set, a first-round RT-PCR was run on the TCR CDR3. MiXCR, run by TCRdb on the multiplex PCR reads, gives a single entry per CDR3 protein. The sample contains 300,000 to 450,000 distinct CDR3 sequences, approximately 15% of which appear only once. The sample taken for sequencing was blood. These receptors all stem from a woman between 18 and 29 years old with Graves' hyperthyroidism that later progressed to Graves' ophthalmopathy.

At least ten counts were recorded for this clonotype. The chain employs TRBV12-3 or TRBV12-4 and TRBJ1-1, with D unresolved. V lost 3 bases, J lost 4 bases, and 18 bases lay in between. The CDR3 length is 16 residues. The chain's CDR3 is CASSFRHFGLGTEAFF. DNA for the CDR3: TGTGCCAGCAGTTTTAGGCACTTCGGTTTGGGCACTGAAGCTTTCTTT.

This clonotype was counted ten times or more. The chain is built from TRBV10-3 and TRBJ1-4; 8 nucleotides match TRBD1. Trimming cost V 6 bases and J 8 bases; bases outside gene matches: 8. Germline CDR1 ENHRY, CDR2 SYGVKD. The CDR3 runs to 14 residues. CDR3 sequence: CAIRETGAEEKLFF. For the CDR3, the DNA is TGTGCCATCAGGGAGACAGGGGCCGAGGAAAAACTGTTTTTT.

This sequence joins TRBV12-3 or TRBV12-4 and TRBJ2-7, with D uncertain. V was cut by 6 bases and J by 6 bases, with 18 bases left in between. CDR3 length: 14 amino acids. The CDR3 coding sequence is TGTGCCAGCAGCCAGAGCGTCCAGTTTGGCGAGCAGTACTTC. Translated, it gives CASSQSVQFGEQYF.

This clonotype occurred many times. The chain recombines TRBV18 with TRBJ2-3; D ambiguous. Trimming left V 0 bases short and J 6 bases short, with 22 bases between. Germline assignment: CDR1 KGHSH and CDR2 LQKENI. The CDR3 is 18 residues long. In DNA, the CDR3 is TGTGCCAGCTCACCACCCGGGCTTGCCTTCATGGAAAGGGATACGCAGTATTTT. This gives the protein CASSPPGLAFMERDTQYF.

This clonotype was observed at least ten times. This chain uses TRBV18 with TRBJ1-1; a possible D gene is TRBD1 (5 bases). CDR3 length equals 14 residues. Germline CDR1 is KGHSH and CDR2 is LQKENI. V was shortened by 8 bases and J by 6 bases, with 19 bases between the two germline ends. CDR3 sequence (DNA): TGTGCCAGCCGACGCCAGGGATCGACTGCTGAAGCTTTCTTT. The encoded protein is CASRRQGSTAEAFF.